Reported below is one T cell receptor beta chain. The antigen is unknown. This entry is derived from a study of T cell repertoires in cytomegalovirus infection. Study-level background: Epitope selection comprised recently identified HLA-C-restricted CMV epitopes and well-studied HLA-B-restricted CMV epitopes.

This CDR3 region has 14 residues. From germline, CDR1 is SGHAT and CDR2 FQNNGV. V gave up 2 bases and J gave up 4 bases, with 11 bases separating them. TCRdb re-called the reads through MiXCR, storing one row per CDR3 protein. Of 550,000 to 700,000 distinct CDR3 sequences listed, roughly 43% are singletons. Study-level results: There were carriers of CMV plus the relevant HLA, and cumulative public TCR beta family frequency identified them. HLA-C-restricted CMV clonotypes gave the most frequent clonotype in two of eight donors.

The chain couples TRBV11-2 to TRBJ1-2, with unresolved D. Here the sequenced sample was cultured PBMCs, taken from culture after CMV antigen stimulation. This TCR was recovered from a human donor in good health (CMV status not recorded). Some clones in this sample may be carry-over from other donors' samples. The CDR3 is CASSLNGRSYGYTF. The CDR3 region has the DNA TGTGCCAGCAGCTTAAATGGGCGATCCTATGGCTACACCTTC.